Reported below is one TCR beta chain. PCR was performed using 60 Vbeta and 13 Jbeta primers. The method was immunoSEQ multiplex PCR; TCRdb's version includes in-frame clones alone and lacks a portion of them. The sample contains about 190,000 clones, around 85% of which appear only once. The source of the sample is a study of cytomegalovirus exposure and HLA in healthy donors. V shed 3 bases and J shed 6 bases, with 2 bases lying between them. The CDR3 spans 9 residues. Germline V gene lookup returns CDR1 SQVTM and CDR2 ANQGSEA. This TCR derives from a man aged 50 to 59 in good health and CMV-seronegative. This chain links TRBV29-1 with TRBJ1-2; D is undetermined. What was sequenced was PBMCs. The CDR3 DNA reads as TGCAGCGTTGACGATGGCTACACCTTC. This sequence encodes CSVDDGYTF.